A single sample is the source of the 10 T cell receptor beta chains below, sequenced in a study of Ad26.COV2.S vaccination and SARS-CoV-2 variants. The treatment denotes: 15 to 20 received Ad26.COV2.S at low or high dose, single or two shots; several received placebo; per-sample allocation not given. Sampling was performed 63 days after the first vaccine or placebo injection. Sequencing used immunoSEQ multiplex PCR; TCRdb keeps in-frame clones, though not all of them. The data hold hundreds of thousands of clones, with 83% observed a single time. The input for sequencing was peripheral blood, taken in a trial of Ad26.COV2.S vaccine versus placebo. The source is a person aged 18-65 years who received the Ad26.COV2.S COVID-19 vaccine or a placebo.

The J gene is TRBJ2-3, the V gene TRBV6-5, with D perhaps TRBD1 (5 bases). This CDR3 region has 16 residues. Germline V lookup: CDR1 MNHEY, CDR2 SVGAGI. Trimming took off 2 bases at V and 3 bases at J, with 15 bases between the two ends. CDR3 nucleotide sequence: TGTGCCAGCAGTTACATTGGTAGGGGTTTTACAGATACGCAGTATTTT. This gives the protein CASSYIGRGFTDTQYF.

The chain couples TRBV6-5 to TRBJ1-6; 8 positions agree with TRBD1. CDR3 length equals 15 residues. Germline-derived CDR1 and CDR2 are MNHEY and SVGAGI. Trimming took 6 bases from V and 11 from J; bases not matched to a gene: 12. This CDR3 reads CASSYLDRGITPLHF. CDR3 nucleotide sequence: TGTGCCAGCAGCTATCTCGACAGGGGTATCACACCCCTCCACTTT.

The chain uses TRBV2 and TRBJ1-1; 7 bases fit TRBD1. The germline V gene has CDR1 SNHLY and CDR2 FYNNEI. V lost 6 bases to trimming and J lost 8 bases; unmatched junction nucleotides: 9. The CDR3 has 13 residues. CDR3 bases: TGTGCCAGCAGGGGGACAGCGAAAAGGGAAGCTTTCTTT. Residues: CASRGTAKREAFF.

This clone was counted only a few times. The CDR3 loop is CASSPTGSYGYTF. CDR3 sequence (DNA): TGCGCCAGCAGCCCAACAGGGTCCTATGGCTACACCTTC. V and J are TRBV4-1 and TRBJ1-2; TRBD1 might be the D (6 bases). The CDR3 has 13 amino acids. The germline V and J ends were trimmed by 4 bases and 4 bases, with 10 bases remaining between them. In germline, CDR1 is MGHRA, CDR2 YSYEKL.

This clone was seen a handful of times. The rearrangement joins TRBV7-3 to TRBJ1-1, with TRBD1 as a possible D gene (5 bases). Trimming stripped 2 bases from V and 2 bases from J, with 9 bases between. The V gene's germline CDR1 is SGHTA and CDR2 FQGTGA. CDR3 length: 14 amino acids. The DNA for the CDR3 is TGTGCCAGCAGCTTAGCCGGGACCAACACTGAAGCTTTCTTT. It yields the protein CASSLAGTNTEAFF. The whole variable domain, remainder taken from reference TRBV7-3 and TRBJ1-1, is GAGVSQTPSNKVTEKGKYVELRCDPISGHTALYWYRQSLGQGPEFLIYFQGTGAADDSGLPNDRFFAVRPEGSVSTLKIQRTERGDSAVYLCASSLAGTNTEAFFGQGTRLTVV.

This chain links TRBV11-3 with TRBJ1-6; 8 nucleotides line up with TRBD1. The germline V gene encodes CDR1 SGHNT and CDR2 YENEEA. With V trimmed by 5 bases and J by 5 bases, 8 bases remained unmatched. The CDR3 extends over 16 amino acids. The CDR3 here is CASSRRTGGDNSPLHF. CDR3 bases: TGTGCCAGCAGCCGCCGAACAGGGGGTGATAATTCACCCCTCCACTTT. The full variable domain, its missing parts supplied by reference TRBV11-3 and TRBJ1-6, is EAGVVQSPRYKIIEKKQPVAFWCNPISGHNTLYWYLQNLGQGPELLIRYENEEAVDDSQLPKDRFSAERLKGVDSTLKIQPAELGDSAVYLCASSRRTGGDNSPLHFGNGTRLTVT.

The chain employs TRBV14 and TRBJ2-1; a weak D match, TRBD2 (5 bases). V was pared by 0 bases and J by 7 bases, with 10 bases between. Germline V CDR1 and CDR2: SGHDN, FVKESK. The length of the CDR3 is 14 residues. The CDR3 DNA sequence: TGTGCCAGCAGCCAAGATCGGCTAGCTAATGAGCAGTTCTTC. Its translation is CASSQDRLANEQFF. The whole variable domain, filled in from reference TRBV14 and TRBJ2-1, reads EAGVTQFPSHSVIEKGQTVTLRCDPISGHDNLYWYRRVMGKEIKFLLHFVKESKQDESGMPNNRFLAERTGGTYSTLKVQPAELEDSGVYFCASSQDRLANEQFFGPGTRLTVL.

The genes are TRBV11-2 and TRBJ1-1; maybe TRBD1 (5 bases). The V gene lost 1 base and the J gene lost 6 bases, with 12 bases spanning the gap. In germline, CDR1 is SGHAT, CDR2 FQNNGV. CDR3 length: 14 amino acids. CDR3 loop: CASSLGEGLAEAFF. In DNA form, the CDR3 reads TGTGCCAGCAGCTTAGGAGAGGGGCTGGCTGAAGCTTTCTTT.

V and J are TRBV12-3 or TRBV12-4 and TRBJ1-5; D gene ambiguous. CDR3 length equals 13 residues. The V end was cut by 5 bases, the J end by 6 bases, with 11 bases between. CDR3 bases: TGTGCCAGCAGTCAGGACCTTTTTCAGCCCCAGCATTTT. It codes for CASSQDLFQPQHF.

This CDR3 is CASSGLTDTQYF. DNA of the CDR3: TGTGCCAGCAGCGGTCTAACAGATACGCAGTATTTT. The V call is TRBV5-5, the J call TRBJ2-3; the D is unclear. With 4 bases removed from V and 3 bases from J, the gap between germline ends came to 6 bases. The CDR3 sequence is 12 residues long. The germline V gene has CDR1 SGHKS and CDR2 YYEKEE (reference sequence). Using reference TRBV5-5 and TRBJ2-3 for the parts outside the CDR3, the full variable domain is DAGVTQSPTHLIKTRGQQVTLRCSPISGHKSVSWYQQVLGQGPQFIFQYYEKEERGRGNFPDRFSARQFPNYSSELNVNALLLGDSALYLCASSGLTDTQYFGPGTRLTVL.